Sequencing of this T cell receptor beta chain was carried out in a study of blood T cell repertoires in COVID-19. Study at large: The study drew acute and convalescent COVID-19 samples from the United States, Italy and Spain. The cDNA or gDNA used as material had been derived from T cells, B-cell-depleted T cells, or PBMCs.

The CDR3 contains 13 residues. V gave up 7 bases and J gave up 6 bases, with 16 bases separating them. The germline V gene has CDR1 SGHRS and CDR2 YFSETQ. Original analysis: The authors estimated nucleated cell counts from reference gene primer amplification. Here immunoSEQ multiplex PCR was the method, and the copy in TCRdb shows in-frame clones only, minus some. V, J and clone size reflect that table, while D and trimming were determined from the DNA. The table lists 170,000 or so clones, 80% of them singletons, with roughly 6.8% in the top ten. The sequence was obtained from a man between 65 and 80 years old with active or convalescent COVID-19. Sequenced: peripheral blood. This chain connects TRBV5-1 to TRBJ1-1; D might be TRBD1 (5 bases). CDR3 DNA: TGCGCCAGCGGTTGGGGCCTCCTGCCTGAAGCTTTCTTT. It encodes CASGWGLLPEAFF.